Listed below are T cell receptor beta chains from one sample, sequenced in a study of cytomegalovirus exposure and HLA in healthy donors. Method: immunoSEQ multiplex PCR; TCRdb's copy keeps in-frame clones and lacks some. There are 80,000 to 100,000 clones in the sample; roughly 83% occur only once, and over 2.5% lies in the top ten. The sequencing sample was made of PBMCs. The receptors were gathered from a male donor in good health and CMV-seropositive. CDR3s include the opening cysteine and the closing phenylalanine or tryptophan. The order of the fields is clone size, D gene, J gene, V gene, CDR3 length, CDR3 DNA, CDR3 protein. D genes are given only for firm matches. Rows may omit the clone size; those that give it use once, few, many or a size class.

size: .
D: .
J: TRBJ1-5
V: TRBV2
length: 13
DNA: TGTGCCAGCAAGGGGGACGGCAATCAGCCCCAGCATTTT
CDR3: CASKGDGNQPQHF

size: .
D: TRBD2
J: TRBJ2-5
V: TRBV7-9
length: 16
DNA: TGTGCCAGCAGCTTAGGACTAGCGGGGGACCAAGAGACCCAGTACTTC
CDR3: CASSLGLAGDQETQYF

size: .
D: TRBD1
J: TRBJ2-2
V: TRBV7-9
length: 15
DNA: TGTGCCAGCAGCCCAGGACAGGGAGAGACCGGGGAGCTGTTTTTT
CDR3: CASSPGQGETGELFF

size: .
D: .
J: TRBJ2-1
V: TRBV6-5
length: 15
DNA: TGTGCCAGCAGTTACTCTCGGTACTCCTACAATGAGCAGTTCTTC
CDR3: CASSYSRYSYNEQFF

size: .
D: .
J: TRBJ2-3
V: TRBV9
length: 13
DNA: TGTGCCAGCAGCGTAGGGAGTAGCGATACGCAGTATTTT
CDR3: CASSVGSSDTQYF

size: .
D: TRBD1
J: TRBJ2-7
V: TRBV2
length: 14
DNA: TGTGCCAGCAGGGCGGGACAGGGAAGCTACGAGCAGTACTTC
CDR3: CASRAGQGSYEQYF

size: .
D: .
J: TRBJ2-1
V: TRBV30
length: 16
DNA: TGTGCCTGGAGTCCAACTCGGGGAGGATCCTACAATGAGCAGTTCTTC
CDR3: CAWSPTRGGSYNEQFF

size: once
D: TRBD2
J: TRBJ2-1
V: TRBV5-1
length: 17
DNA: TGCGCCAGCAGCTTTTCGGGACTAGCGGGGGGGGACAATGAGCAGTTCTTC
CDR3: CASSFSGLAGGDNEQFF

size: .
D: TRBD1
J: TRBJ1-1
V: TRBV7-8
length: 14
DNA: TGTGCCAGCAGCCCCGGGACAGCGAACACTGAAGCTTTCTTT
CDR3: CASSPGTANTEAFF

size: once
D: .
J: TRBJ1-2
V: TRBV9
length: 13
DNA: TGTGCCAGCAGCGGTTGGACAGCTTATGGCTACACCTTC
CDR3: CASSGWTAYGYTF

size: .
D: TRBD1
J: TRBJ1-2
V: TRBV4-2
length: 17
DNA: TGTGCCAGCAGCTCACGCGCCGGGACAGGGACGCTTGGGAGCTACACCTTC
CDR3: CASSSRAGTGTLGSYTF

size: .
D: .
J: TRBJ2-6
V: TRBV4-1
length: 16
DNA: TGCGCCAGCAGCCAAGGGGCACTGTCTGGGGCCAACGTCCTGACTTTC
CDR3: CASSQGALSGANVLTF

size: few
D: .
J: TRBJ2-5
V: TRBV2
length: 13
DNA: TGTGCCAGCAATCTGGCTTTTCAAGAGACCCAGTACTTC
CDR3: CASNLAFQETQYF

size: .
D: .
J: TRBJ1-5
V: TRBV10-1
length: 13
DNA: TGCGCCAGCAGCCACAGGGGCAATCAGCCCCAGCATTTT
CDR3: CASSHRGNQPQHF

size: .
D: .
J: TRBJ1-2
V: TRBV30
length: 11
DNA: TGTGCCTCCCCTACCCTCGGGGGCTACACCTTC
CDR3: CASPTLGGYTF

size: .
D: TRBD1
J: TRBJ1-1
V: TRBV18
length: 15
DNA: TGTGCCAGCTCACCCCGGACAGGGAGGAACACTGAAGCTTTCTTT
CDR3: CASSPRTGRNTEAFF

size: once
D: .
J: TRBJ1-1
V: TRBV7-6
length: 15
DNA: TGTGCCAGCAGGGGGGGAGGGGGATCAGATACTGAAGCTTTCTTT
CDR3: CASRGGGGSDTEAFF

size: .
D: .
J: TRBJ2-3
V: TRBV5-1
length: 16
DNA: TGCGCCAGCAGCTTGGTGGCGAGGGCAGTCACAGATACGCAGTATTTT
CDR3: CASSLVARAVTDTQYF

size: few
D: TRBD1
J: TRBJ1-3
V: TRBV6-1
length: 14
DNA: TGTGCCAGCAGGTTAACAGGGGGCAGAAACACCATATATTTT
CDR3: CASRLTGGRNTIYF

size: .
D: .
J: TRBJ1-1
V: TRBV14
length: 13
DNA: TGTGCCAGCAGCTTACAGAAGAACACTGAAGCTTTCTTT
CDR3: CASSLQKNTEAFF

size: .
D: .
J: TRBJ1-4
V: TRBV7-9
length: 12
DNA: TGTGCCAGCAGCTTAACTGGTGAAAAACTGTTTTTT
CDR3: CASSLTGEKLFF

size: .
D: .
J: TRBJ1-1
V: TRBV7-6
length: 14
DNA: TGTGCCAGCAGCTTAGGGGCCGGGAACACTGAAGCTTTCTTT
CDR3: CASSLGAGNTEAFF

size: .
D: .
J: TRBJ2-2
V: TRBV30
length: 13
DNA: TGTGCCTCCCTTGGGCAGTCGACCGGGGAGCTGTTTTTT
CDR3: CASLGQSTGELFF

size: once
D: .
J: TRBJ2-6
V: TRBV30
length: 17
DNA: TGTGCCTGGAGTGTAAGGGGGGGGATCTCTGGGGCCAACGTCCTGACTTTC
CDR3: CAWSVRGGISGANVLTF

size: .
D: .
J: TRBJ1-1
V: TRBV6-6
length: 14
DNA: TGTGCCAGCACTAAGGGGTACATTGACTCTGAAGCTTTCTTT
CDR3: CASTKGYIDSEAFF

size: few
D: .
J: TRBJ1-2
V: TRBV4-1
length: 13
DNA: TGCGCCAGCAGCCAAAACAGGGCGGCTGGCTACACCTTC
CDR3: CASSQNRAAGYTF

size: .
D: TRBD2
J: TRBJ2-1
V: TRBV4-1
length: 15
DNA: TGCGCCAGCAGCCAATCGGCGGGGGGGCACAATGAGCAGTTCTTC
CDR3: CASSQSAGGHNEQFF

size: once
D: .
J: TRBJ2-5
V: TRBV4-2
length: 17
DNA: TGTGCCAGCAGCCAAGAATTGATGGGGGGGGGCCGAGAGACCCAGTACTTC
CDR3: CASSQELMGGGRETQYF

size: .
D: TRBD1
J: TRBJ2-7
V: TRBV27
length: 14
DNA: TGTGCCAGCAGTTTGGGGAACAGGGGCTACGAGCAGTACTTC
CDR3: CASSLGNRGYEQYF

size: once
D: TRBD2
J: TRBJ2-7
V: TRBV15
length: 17
DNA: TGTGCCACCAGCAGAGTTCCAACTAGCGGGGGGGCTGGGGAGCAGTACTTC
CDR3: CATSRVPTSGGAGEQYF

size: once
D: .
J: TRBJ2-3
V: TRBV6-5
length: 15
DNA: TGTGCCAGCAGTTACGGGGGCGCGAGCACAGATACGCAGTATTTT
CDR3: CASSYGGASTDTQYF

size: .
D: TRBD2
J: TRBJ2-2
V: TRBV7-2
length: 19
DNA: TGTGCCAGCAGCTTATCGAAATGGAGTAGCGGGGGGGCCCCCGGGGAGCTGTTTTTT
CDR3: CASSLSKWSSGGAPGELFF

size: .
D: TRBD2
J: TRBJ2-1
V: TRBV5-1
length: 17
DNA: TGCGCCAGCAGCAACTTGGTCGGGCTAGCGGGGGACAATGAGCAGTTCTTC
CDR3: CASSNLVGLAGDNEQFF

size: .
D: .
J: TRBJ1-1
V: TRBV5-8
length: 16
DNA: TGTGCCAGCAGCTTGGTTACAGGGCCCTTGAACACTGAAGCTTTCTTT
CDR3: CASSLVTGPLNTEAFF

size: .
D: TRBD1
J: TRBJ2-7
V: TRBV7-9
length: 14
DNA: TGTGCCAGCAGCTTAAAGGGGACAGGCTACGAGCAGTACTTC
CDR3: CASSLKGTGYEQYF

size: .
D: .
J: TRBJ1-1
V: TRBV25-1
length: 13
DNA: TGTGCCAGCAGTGTCGGGGTGAACACTGAAGCTTTCTTT
CDR3: CASSVGVNTEAFF

size: .
D: .
J: TRBJ1-1
V: TRBV6-6
length: 14
DNA: TGTGCCAGCAGTCTACAGGGTGGGGAGACTGAAGCTTTCTTT
CDR3: CASSLQGGETEAFF